The present T cell receptor beta chain was sequenced within a study of OX40 agonist ivuxolimab in advanced cancers. Overall study findings and caveats: On average, a greater number of expanded clones characterised CD8+ T cells relative to CD4+.

About this clone: Its antigen is currently unknown.

Libraries were prepared by immunoSEQ multiplex PCR; TCRdb keeps only in-frame clonotypes and omits some of them. The table has around 77,000 clones, over 75% seen once. CDR3 length: 15 residues. The V end was cut by 3 bases, the J end by 7 bases, with 16 bases between. Germline CDR1 is SGHTA and CDR2 is FQGNSA. The sample in question was CD4+ or CD8+ T cells sorted from blood, obtained in a trial of the OX40 agonist ivuxolimab. V and J are TRBV7-2 and TRBJ1-3; D is possibly TRBD1 (6 bases). The clonotype was recovered from an adult with an advanced solid tumor such as melanoma, head and neck, liver or kidney cancer. DNA of the CDR3: TGTGCCAGCAGCTTGTTAGGGGGTCTCGTTAACACCATATATTTT. This gives the protein CASSLLGGLVNTIYF.